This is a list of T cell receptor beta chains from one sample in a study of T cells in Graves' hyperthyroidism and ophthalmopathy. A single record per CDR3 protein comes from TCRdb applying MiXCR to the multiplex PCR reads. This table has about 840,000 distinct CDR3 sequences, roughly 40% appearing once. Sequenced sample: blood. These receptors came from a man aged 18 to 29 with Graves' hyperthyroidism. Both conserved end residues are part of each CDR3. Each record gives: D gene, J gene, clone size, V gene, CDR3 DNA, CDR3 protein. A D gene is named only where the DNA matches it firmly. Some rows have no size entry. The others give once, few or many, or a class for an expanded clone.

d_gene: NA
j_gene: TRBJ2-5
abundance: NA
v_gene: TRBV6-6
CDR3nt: TGTGCCAGCAGAGTGACGGAGACCCAGTACTTC
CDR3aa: CASRVTETQYF

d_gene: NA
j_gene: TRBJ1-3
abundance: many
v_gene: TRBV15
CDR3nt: TGTGCCACCAGCAGGGATGATTTCGCCTCGTTCTCTGGAAACACCATATATTTT
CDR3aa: CATSRDDFASFSGNTIYF

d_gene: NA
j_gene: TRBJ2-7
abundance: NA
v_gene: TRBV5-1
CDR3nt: TGCGCCAGCAGCCCAACGGGGGCTTACTACGAGCAGTACTTC
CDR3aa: CASSPTGAYYEQYF

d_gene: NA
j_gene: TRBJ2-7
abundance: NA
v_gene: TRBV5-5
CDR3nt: TGTGCCTGCTCGGAACCGGGACCCCACGAGCAGTACTTC
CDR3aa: CACSEPGPHEQYF

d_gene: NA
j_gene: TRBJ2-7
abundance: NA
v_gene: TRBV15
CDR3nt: TGTGCCACCAGCAACATTCTAGCCTCCTACGAGCAGTACTTC
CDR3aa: CATSNILASYEQYF

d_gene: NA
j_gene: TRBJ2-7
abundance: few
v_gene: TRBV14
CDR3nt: TGTGCCAGCAGCCAAGGGACAGCTCCGATTACCTACGAGCAGTACTTC
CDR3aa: CASSQGTAPITYEQYF

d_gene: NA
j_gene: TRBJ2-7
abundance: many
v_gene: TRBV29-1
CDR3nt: TGCAGCGTGGGACGGACTATCCTCTACGAGCAGTACTTC
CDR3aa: CSVGRTILYEQYF

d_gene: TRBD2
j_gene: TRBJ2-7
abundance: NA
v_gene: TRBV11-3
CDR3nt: TGTGCCAGCAGCTCGCGGACTAGCGGGGGGTCTACCTACGAGCAGTACTTC
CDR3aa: CASSSRTSGGSTYEQYF

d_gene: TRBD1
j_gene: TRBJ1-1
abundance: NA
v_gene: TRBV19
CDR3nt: TGTGCCAGTAGTATCTTACAGGGGAGTAACACTGAAGCTTTCTTT
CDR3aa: CASSILQGSNTEAFF

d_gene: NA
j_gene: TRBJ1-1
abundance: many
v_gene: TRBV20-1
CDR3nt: TGCAGTGCTAGCGAGGGTACTGAAGCTTTCTTT
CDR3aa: CSASEGTEAFF

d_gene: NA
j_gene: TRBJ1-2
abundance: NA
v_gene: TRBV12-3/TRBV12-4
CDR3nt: TGTGCCAGCAGTCCACGTAGGGCTGCTTACTATGGCTACACCTTC
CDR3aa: CASSPRRAAYYGYTF

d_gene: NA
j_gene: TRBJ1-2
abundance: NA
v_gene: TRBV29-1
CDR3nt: TGCAGTGAAAAGGTTAACTATGGCTACACCTTC
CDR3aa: CSEKVNYGYTF

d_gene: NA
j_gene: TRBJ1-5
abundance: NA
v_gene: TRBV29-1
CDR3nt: TGCAGTTTGGGTCGGGGGCTTGATCAGCCCCAGCATTTT
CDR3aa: CSLGRGLDQPQHF

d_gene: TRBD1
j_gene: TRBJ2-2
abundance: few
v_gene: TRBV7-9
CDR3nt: TGTGCCAGCAGCCCGAGGACAGGAGGCACCGGGGAGCTGTTTTTT
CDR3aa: CASSPRTGGTGELFF

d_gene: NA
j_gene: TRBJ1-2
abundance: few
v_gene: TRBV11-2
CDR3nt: TGTGCCAGCAGCTCCCCGGGGGGCCATGGCTACACCTTC
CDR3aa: CASSSPGGHGYTF

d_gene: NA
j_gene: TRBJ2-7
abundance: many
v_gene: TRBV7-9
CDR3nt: TGTGCCAGCAGTTACACGGACAGCCCCTACGAGCAGTACTTC
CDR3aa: CASSYTDSPYEQYF

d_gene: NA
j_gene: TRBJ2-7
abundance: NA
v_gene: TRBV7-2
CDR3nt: TGTGCCAGCAGCCACGGCTCGACAAAAACCTACGAGCAGTACTTC
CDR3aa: CASSHGSTKTYEQYF

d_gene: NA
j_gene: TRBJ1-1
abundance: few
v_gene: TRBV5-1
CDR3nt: TGCGCCAGCAGCTTGGTGGGTTCGGGTTTGGACACTGAAGCTTTCTTT
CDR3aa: CASSLVGSGLDTEAFF

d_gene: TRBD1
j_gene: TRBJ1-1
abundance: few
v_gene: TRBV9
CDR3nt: TGTGCCAGCAGCCCCCGAGGGCGGACAGGTCAAAATGAAGCTTTCTTT
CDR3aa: CASSPRGRTGQNEAFF

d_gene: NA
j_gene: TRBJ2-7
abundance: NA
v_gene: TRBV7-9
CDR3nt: TGTCCCAGCAGCAGAGACAGGAGACCCTACGAGCAGTACTTC
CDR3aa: CPSSRDRRPYEQYF

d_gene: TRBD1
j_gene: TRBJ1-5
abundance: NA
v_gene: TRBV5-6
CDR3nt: TGTGCCAGCAGCTTGCGTCCTAACAGGGGTTACCAGCCCCAGCATTTT
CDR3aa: CASSLRPNRGYQPQHF

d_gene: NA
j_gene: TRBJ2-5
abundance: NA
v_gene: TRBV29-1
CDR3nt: TGCAGCGTTGGGGGGAGGGGGCAAGAGACCCAGTACTTC
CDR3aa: CSVGGRGQETQYF

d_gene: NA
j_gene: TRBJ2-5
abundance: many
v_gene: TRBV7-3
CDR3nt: TGTGCCAGCAGCTCCGGACCGTCAGAGACCCAGTACTTC
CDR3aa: CASSSGPSETQYF

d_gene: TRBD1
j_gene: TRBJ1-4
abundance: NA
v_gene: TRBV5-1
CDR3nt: TGCGCCAGCAGCTTGCGAGGGGGCTTTGAAAAACTGTTTTTT
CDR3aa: CASSLRGGFEKLFF

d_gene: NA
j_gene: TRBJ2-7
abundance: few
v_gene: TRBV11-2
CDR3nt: TGTGCCAGCAGGGCTGGGGGCGGGATCTACGAGCAGTACTTC
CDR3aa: CASRAGGGIYEQYF

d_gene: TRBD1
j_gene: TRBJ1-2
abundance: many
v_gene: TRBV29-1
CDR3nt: TGCAGCGTCGACAGGGCAGGTTCTAACTATGGCTACACCTTC
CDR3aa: CSVDRAGSNYGYTF

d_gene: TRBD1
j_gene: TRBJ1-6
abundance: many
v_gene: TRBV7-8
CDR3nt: TGTGCCAGCAGCCCCGGGACAGGGACTAATTCACCCCTCCACTTT
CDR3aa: CASSPGTGTNSPLHF

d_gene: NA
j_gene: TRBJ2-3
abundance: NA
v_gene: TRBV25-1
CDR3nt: TGTGCCAGCAGTGGGGATAGCACTGGGGATACGCAGTATTTT
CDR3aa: CASSGDSTGDTQYF

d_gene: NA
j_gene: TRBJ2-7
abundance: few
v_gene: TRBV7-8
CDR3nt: TGTGCCAGCAGCCACACCGTTGAGGGCGAGCAGTACTTC
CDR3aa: CASSHTVEGEQYF

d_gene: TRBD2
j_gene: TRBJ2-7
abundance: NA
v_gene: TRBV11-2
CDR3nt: TGTGCCAGCAGCCCCCACTCCCTGACTAGCGCCAACGAGCAGTACTTC
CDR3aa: CASSPHSLTSANEQYF

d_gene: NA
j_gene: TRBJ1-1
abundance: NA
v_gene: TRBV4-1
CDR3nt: TGCGCCAGCAGCCAGGAACAGGGATTTGAAGCTTTCTTT
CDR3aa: CASSQEQGFEAFF

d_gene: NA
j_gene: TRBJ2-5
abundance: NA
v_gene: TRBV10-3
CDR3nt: TGTGCCAGCAGTTTAAGGCCGATTAGCGGTATAGGGGAGACCCAGTACTTC
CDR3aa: CASSLRPISGIGETQYF

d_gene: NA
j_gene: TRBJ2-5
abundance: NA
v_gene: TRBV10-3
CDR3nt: TGTGCCATCAGTGAAGTCAATCCTGACCCCGAGACCCAGTACTTC
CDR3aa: CAISEVNPDPETQYF

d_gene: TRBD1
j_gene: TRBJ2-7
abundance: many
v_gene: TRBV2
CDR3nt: TGTGCCAGCACGACAGGGACAGGATACTCCTACGAGCAGTACTTC
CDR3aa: CASTTGTGYSYEQYF

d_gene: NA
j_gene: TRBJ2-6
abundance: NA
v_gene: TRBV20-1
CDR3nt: TGCAGTGCTAGGCACAGGGCCAACGTCCTGACTTTC
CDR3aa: CSARHRANVLTF

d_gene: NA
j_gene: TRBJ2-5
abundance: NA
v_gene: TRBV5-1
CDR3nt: TGCGCCAGCAGCTTCGGGATAGGTGAGACCCAGTACTTC
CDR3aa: CASSFGIGETQYF

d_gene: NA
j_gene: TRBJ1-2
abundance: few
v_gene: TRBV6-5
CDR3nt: TGTGCCAGCAGTTACGGAGGGGCGGACGGCTACACCTTC
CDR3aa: CASSYGGADGYTF

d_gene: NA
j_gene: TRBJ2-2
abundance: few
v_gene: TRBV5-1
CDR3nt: TGCGCCAGCAGCGACCGGGGCGGGGAGCTGTTTTTT
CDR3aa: CASSDRGGELFF

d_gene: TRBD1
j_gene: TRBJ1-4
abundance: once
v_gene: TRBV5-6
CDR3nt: TGTGCCAGCAGCGAGTGGGGACAGGGAGATGAAAAACTGTTTTTT
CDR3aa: CASSEWGQGDEKLFF

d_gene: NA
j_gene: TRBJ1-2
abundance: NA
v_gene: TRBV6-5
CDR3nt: TGTGCCAGCAGTTACTCGCCGGGTACGGGCTATGGCTACACCTTC
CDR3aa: CASSYSPGTGYGYTF

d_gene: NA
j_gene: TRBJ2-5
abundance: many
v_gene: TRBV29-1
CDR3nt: TGCAGCTTTTGGACAGCGGGGGAGACCCAGTACTTC
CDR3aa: CSFWTAGETQYF

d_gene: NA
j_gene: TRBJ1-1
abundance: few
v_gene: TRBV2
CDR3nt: TGTGCCAGCTCCGAGGGGCCCCATGAAGCTTTCTTT
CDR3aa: CASSEGPHEAFF

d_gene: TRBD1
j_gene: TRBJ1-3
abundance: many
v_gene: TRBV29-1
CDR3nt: TGCAGCGTCTCGACAGGGAATCACGGAAACACCATATATTTT
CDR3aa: CSVSTGNHGNTIYF

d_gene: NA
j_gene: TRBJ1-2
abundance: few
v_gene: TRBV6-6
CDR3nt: TGTGCCAGCAGTATCCGGGGGGTTTACACCTTC
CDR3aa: CASSIRGVYTF

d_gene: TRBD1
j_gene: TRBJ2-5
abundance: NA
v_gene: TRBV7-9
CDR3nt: TGTGCCAGCAGCATCGGGACAGGGATGGGCCCCCAGTGCTTC
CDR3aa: CASSIGTGMGPQCF

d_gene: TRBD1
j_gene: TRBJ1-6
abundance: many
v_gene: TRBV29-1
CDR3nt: TGCAGCATCGGGACAGACTATAATTCACCCCTCCACTTT
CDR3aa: CSIGTDYNSPLHF

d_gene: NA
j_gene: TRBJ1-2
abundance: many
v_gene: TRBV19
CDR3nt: TGTGCCAGCCTACGCCCAGGGGACCTCTTGGGCTACACCTTC
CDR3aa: CASLRPGDLLGYTF

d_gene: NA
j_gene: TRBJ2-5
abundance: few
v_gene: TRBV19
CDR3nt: TGTGCCAGTAGTATAGGTCTTGGGACGGGGAAAGAGACCCAGTACTTC
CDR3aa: CASSIGLGTGKETQYF

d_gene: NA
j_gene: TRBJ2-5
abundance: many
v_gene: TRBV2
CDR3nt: TGTGCCAGCAGTGAAGTTCGTAGCGTACAAGAGACCCAGTACTTC
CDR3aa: CASSEVRSVQETQYF

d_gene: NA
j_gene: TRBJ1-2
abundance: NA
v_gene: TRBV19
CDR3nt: TGTGCCAGTAATCGGGGGGGCGGAGCTAACTATGGCTACACCTTC
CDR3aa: CASNRGGGANYGYTF

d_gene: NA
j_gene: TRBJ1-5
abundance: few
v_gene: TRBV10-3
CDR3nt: TGTGCCATCAGTGAGTCGACTAGCGGGAGTCGGGAGACCCAGCATTTT
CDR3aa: CAISESTSGSRETQHF

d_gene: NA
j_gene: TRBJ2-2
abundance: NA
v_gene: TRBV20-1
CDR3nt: TGCAGTGCTAGAGATCGGCCCGGGGAGCTGTTTTTT
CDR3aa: CSARDRPGELFF

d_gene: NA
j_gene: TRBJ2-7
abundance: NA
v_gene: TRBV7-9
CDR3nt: TGTGCCAGCAGTTTAAGCGTGGGCAGAGCCTACGAGCAGTACTTC
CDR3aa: CASSLSVGRAYEQYF

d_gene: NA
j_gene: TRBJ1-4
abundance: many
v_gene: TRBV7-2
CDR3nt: TGTGCCAGCAGCTTGGGGGGAAGTACTGCAACTAATGAAAAACTGTTTTTT
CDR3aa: CASSLGGSTATNEKLFF

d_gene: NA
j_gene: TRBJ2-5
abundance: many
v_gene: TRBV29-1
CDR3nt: TGCAGCGTTGAAGCCACCACCCCCGAGACCCAGTACTTC
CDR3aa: CSVEATTPETQYF

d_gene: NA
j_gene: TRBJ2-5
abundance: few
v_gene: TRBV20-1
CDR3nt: TGCAGTGCTACCGAGGGGACCCTCAGAGAGACCCAGTACTTC
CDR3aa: CSATEGTLRETQYF

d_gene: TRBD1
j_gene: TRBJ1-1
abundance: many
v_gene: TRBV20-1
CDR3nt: TGCAGTGTGTCACAGGGGGACACTGAAGCTTTCTTT
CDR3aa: CSVSQGDTEAFF